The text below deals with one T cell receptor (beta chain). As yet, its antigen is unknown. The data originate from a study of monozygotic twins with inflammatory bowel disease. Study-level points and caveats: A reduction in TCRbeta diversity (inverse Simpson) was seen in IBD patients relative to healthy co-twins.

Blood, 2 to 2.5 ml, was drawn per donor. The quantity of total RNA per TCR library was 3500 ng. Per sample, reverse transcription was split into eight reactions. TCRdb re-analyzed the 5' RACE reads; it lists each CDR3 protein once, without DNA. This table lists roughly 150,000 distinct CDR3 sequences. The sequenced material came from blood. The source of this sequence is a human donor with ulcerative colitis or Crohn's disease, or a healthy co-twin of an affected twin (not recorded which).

CDR3 region: CATSRGQGSYNEQFF. V is TRBV15 and J is TRBJ2-1; the D gene TCRdb calls, TRBD1, cannot be checked with no DNA. Germline V gene data show CDR1 as LNHNV and CDR2 as YYDKDF (reference sequence). The CDR3 has 15 residues.